This TCR beta chain derives from a study of T cells in localized non-small cell lung cancer. General study findings and limits: Paired adjacent lung recovered a median roughly 54 of the top 100 tumor clones. Tumor showed lower T cell clonality than uninvolved adjacent lung, where it was highest.

The CDR3 covers 11 residues. Trimming stripped 10 bases from V and 4 bases from J, with 10 bases between. Germline V gene data show CDR1 as ENHRY and CDR2 as SYGVKD. Points on this clone: Antigen: not known.

Repertoires were generated with immunoSEQ multiplex PCR, while TCRdb's copy carries only in-frame clones and drops some. Among about 43,000 clones, roughly nine tenths were seen once, and the ten largest hold 8% to 11%. The sequence derives from a woman aged 40-69 years with stage II lung adenocarcinoma. Sequenced material: PBMCs, taken before any cancer treatment. The genes are TRBV10-3 and TRBJ2-5; D is unclear. CDR3 bases: TGTGCCACCCGATGGGGAGAGACCCAGTACTTC. Protein product: CATRWGETQYF.